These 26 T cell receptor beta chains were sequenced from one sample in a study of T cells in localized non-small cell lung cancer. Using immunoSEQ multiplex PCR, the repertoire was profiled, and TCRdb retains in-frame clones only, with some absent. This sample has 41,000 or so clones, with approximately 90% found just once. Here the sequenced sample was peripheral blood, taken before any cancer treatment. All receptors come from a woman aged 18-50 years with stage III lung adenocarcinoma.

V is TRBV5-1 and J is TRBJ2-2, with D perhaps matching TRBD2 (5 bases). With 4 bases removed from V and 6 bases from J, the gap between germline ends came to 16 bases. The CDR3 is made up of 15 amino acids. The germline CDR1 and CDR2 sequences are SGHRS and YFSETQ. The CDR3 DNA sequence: TGCGCCAGCAGCGCGCTGGCTACGGAGGCCGGGGAGCTGTTTTTT. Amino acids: CASSALATEAGELFF.

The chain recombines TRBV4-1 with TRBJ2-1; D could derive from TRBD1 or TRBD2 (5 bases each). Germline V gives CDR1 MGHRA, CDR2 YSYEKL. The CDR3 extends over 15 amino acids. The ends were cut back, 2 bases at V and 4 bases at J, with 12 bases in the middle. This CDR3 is CASSQHTRGYNEQFF. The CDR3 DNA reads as TGCGCCAGCAGCCAACATACTAGGGGTTACAATGAGCAGTTCTTC.

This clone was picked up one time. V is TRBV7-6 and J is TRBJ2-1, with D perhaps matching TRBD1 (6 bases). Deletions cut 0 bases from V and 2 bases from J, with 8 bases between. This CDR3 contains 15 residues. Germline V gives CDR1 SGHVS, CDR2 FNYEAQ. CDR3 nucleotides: TGTGCCAGCAGCTTAGCAGGGGGAGCCTACAATGAGCAGTTCTTC. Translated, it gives CASSLAGGAYNEQFF. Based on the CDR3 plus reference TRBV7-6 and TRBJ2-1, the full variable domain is GAGVSQSPRYKVTKRGQDVALRCDPISGHVSLYWYRQALGQGPEFLTYFNYEAQQDKSGLPNDRFSAERPEGSISTLTIQRTEQRDSAMYRCASSLAGGAYNEQFFGPGTRLTVL.

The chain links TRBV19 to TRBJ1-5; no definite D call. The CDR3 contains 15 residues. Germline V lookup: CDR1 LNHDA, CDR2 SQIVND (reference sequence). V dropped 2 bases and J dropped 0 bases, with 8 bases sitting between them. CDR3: CASSIWVGSNQPQHF. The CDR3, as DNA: TGTGCCAGTAGTATATGGGTTGGTAGCAATCAGCCCCAGCATTTT.

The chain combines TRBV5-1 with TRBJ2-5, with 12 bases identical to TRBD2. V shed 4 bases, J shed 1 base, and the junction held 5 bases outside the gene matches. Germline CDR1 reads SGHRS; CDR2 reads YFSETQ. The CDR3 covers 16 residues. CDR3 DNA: TGCGCCAGCAGCCCTCGGACTAGCGGGGCCCAAGAGACCCAGTACTTC. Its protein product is CASSPRTSGAQETQYF.

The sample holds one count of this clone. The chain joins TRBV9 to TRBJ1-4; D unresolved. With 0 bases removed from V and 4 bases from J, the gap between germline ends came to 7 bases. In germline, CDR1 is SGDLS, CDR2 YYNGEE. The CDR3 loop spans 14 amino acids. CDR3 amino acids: CASSVADLNEKLFF. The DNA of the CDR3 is TGTGCCAGCAGCGTAGCGGACCTTAATGAAAAACTGTTTTTT.

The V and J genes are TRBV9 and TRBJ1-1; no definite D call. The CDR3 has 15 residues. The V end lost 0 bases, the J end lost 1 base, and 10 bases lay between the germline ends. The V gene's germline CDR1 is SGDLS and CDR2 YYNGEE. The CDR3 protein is CASSVAHSRNTEAFF. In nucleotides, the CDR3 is TGTGCCAGCAGCGTAGCTCACAGTCGGAACACTGAAGCTTTCTTT.

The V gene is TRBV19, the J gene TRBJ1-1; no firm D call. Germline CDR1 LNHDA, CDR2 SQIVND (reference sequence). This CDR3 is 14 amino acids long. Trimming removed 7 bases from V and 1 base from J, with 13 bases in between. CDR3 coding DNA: TGTGCCAGTACCCTCGGACGGTCGAACACTGAAGCTTTCTTT. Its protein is CASTLGRSNTEAFF.

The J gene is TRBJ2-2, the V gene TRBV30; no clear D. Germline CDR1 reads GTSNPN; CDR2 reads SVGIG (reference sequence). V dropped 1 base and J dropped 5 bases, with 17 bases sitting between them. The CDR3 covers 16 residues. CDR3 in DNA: TGTGCCTGGAGTGGAAGCCGGACCTTTCGGACCGGGGAGCTGTTTTTT. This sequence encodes CAWSGSRTFRTGELFF.

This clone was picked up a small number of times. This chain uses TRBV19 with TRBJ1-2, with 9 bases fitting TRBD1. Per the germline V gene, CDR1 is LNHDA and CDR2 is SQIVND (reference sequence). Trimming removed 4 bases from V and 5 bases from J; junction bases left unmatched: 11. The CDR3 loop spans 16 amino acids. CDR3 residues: CASSKTGGAYQYGYTF. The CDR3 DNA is TGTGCCAGTAGTAAAACAGGGGGCGCGTACCAATATGGCTACACCTTC.

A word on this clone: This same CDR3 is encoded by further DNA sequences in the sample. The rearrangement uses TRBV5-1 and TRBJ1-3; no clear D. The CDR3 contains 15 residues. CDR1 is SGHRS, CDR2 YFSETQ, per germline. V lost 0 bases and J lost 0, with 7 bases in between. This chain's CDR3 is CASSLDPSSGNTIYF. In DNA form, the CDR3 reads TGCGCCAGCAGCTTGGACCCGAGCTCTGGAAACACCATATATTTT.

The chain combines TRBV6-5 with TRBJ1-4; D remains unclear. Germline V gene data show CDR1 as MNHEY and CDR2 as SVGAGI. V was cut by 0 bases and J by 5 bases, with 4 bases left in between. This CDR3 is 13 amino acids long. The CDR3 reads CASSYSLNEKLFF. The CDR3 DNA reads TGTGCCAGCAGTTACTCGCTGAATGAAAAACTGTTTTTT.

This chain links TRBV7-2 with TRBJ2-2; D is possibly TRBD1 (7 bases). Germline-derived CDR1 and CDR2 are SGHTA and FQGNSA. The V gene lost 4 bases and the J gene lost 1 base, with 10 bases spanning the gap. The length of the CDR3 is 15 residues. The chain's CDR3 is CASSSQGGNTGELFF. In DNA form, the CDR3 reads TGTGCCAGCAGCTCGCAGGGGGGGAACACCGGGGAGCTGTTTTTT.

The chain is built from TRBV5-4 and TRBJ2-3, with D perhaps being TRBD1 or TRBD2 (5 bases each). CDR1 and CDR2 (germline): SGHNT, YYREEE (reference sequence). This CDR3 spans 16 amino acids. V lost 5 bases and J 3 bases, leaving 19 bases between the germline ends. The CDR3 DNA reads TGTGCCAGCAGTTCCAGACGGGGCTTTGGGACAGATACGCAGTATTTT. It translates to CASSSRRGFGTDTQYF.

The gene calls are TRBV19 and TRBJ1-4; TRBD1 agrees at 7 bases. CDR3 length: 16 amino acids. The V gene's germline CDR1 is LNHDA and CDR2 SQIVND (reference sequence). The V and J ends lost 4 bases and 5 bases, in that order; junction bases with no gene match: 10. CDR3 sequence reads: CASSSPYGTANEKLFF. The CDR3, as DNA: TGTGCCAGTAGTAGCCCATATGGGACAGCAAATGAAAAACTGTTTTTT.

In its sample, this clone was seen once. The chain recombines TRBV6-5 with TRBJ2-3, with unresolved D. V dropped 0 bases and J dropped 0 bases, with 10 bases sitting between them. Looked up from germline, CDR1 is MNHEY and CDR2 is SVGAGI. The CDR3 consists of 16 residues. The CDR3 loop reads CASSYSSLVSTDTQYF. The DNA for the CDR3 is TGTGCCAGCAGTTACTCGTCTCTGGTTAGCACAGATACGCAGTATTTT.

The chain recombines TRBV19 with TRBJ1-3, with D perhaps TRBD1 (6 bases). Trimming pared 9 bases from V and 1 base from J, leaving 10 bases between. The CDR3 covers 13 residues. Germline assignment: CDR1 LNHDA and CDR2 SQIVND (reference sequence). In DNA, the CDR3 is TGTGCCAGCGGGACACCTTCTGGAAACACCATATATTTT. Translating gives CASGTPSGNTIYF. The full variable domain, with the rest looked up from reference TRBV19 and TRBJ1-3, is DGGITQSPKYLFRKEGQNVTLSCEQNLNHDAMYWYRQDPGQGLRLIYYSQIVNDFQKGDIAEGYSVSREKKESFPLTVTSAQKNPTAFYLCASGTPSGNTIYFGEGSWLTVV.

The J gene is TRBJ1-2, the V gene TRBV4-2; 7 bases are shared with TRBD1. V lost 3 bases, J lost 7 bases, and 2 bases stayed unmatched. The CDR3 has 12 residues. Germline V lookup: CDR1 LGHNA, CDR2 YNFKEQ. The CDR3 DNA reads TGTGCCAGCAGCCACGGGACAGCTGGCTACACCTTC. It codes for CASSHGTAGYTF.

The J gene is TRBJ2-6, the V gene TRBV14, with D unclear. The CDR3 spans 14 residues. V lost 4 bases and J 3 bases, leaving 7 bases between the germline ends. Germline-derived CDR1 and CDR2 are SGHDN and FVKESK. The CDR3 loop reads CASSPLGGANVLTF. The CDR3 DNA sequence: TGTGCCAGCAGCCCCCTCGGTGGGGCCAACGTCCTGACTTTC.

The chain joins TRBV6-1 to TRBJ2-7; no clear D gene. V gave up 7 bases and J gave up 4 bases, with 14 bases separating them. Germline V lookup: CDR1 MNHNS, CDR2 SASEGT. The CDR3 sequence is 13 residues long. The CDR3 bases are TGTGCCAGCACCCCCGGGCGGTATTACGAGCAGTACTTC. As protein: CASTPGRYYEQYF.

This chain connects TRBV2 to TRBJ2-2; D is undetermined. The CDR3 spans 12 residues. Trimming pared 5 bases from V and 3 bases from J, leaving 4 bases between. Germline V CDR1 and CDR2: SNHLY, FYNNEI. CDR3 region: CASSTDTGELFF. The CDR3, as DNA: TGTGCCAGCAGTACAGACACCGGGGAGCTGTTTTTT. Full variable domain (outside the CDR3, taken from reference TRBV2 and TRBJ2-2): EPEVTQTPSHQVTQMGQEVILRCVPISNHLYFYWYRQILGQKVEFLVSFYNNEISEKSEIFDDQFSVERPDGSNFTLKIRSTKLEDSAMYFCASSTDTGELFFGEGSRLTVL.

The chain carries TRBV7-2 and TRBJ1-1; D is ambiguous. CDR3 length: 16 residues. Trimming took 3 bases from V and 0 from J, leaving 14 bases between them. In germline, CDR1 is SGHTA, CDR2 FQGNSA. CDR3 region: CASSFEYGRVNTEAFF. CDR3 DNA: TGTGCCAGCAGCTTTGAGTATGGCAGAGTGAACACTGAAGCTTTCTTT.

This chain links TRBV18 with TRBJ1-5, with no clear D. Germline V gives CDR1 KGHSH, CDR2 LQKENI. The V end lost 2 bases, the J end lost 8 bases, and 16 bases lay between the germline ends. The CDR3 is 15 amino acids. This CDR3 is CASSPLPVKVEPQHF. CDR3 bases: TGTGCCAGCTCACCATTGCCAGTCAAAGTGGAGCCCCAGCATTTT.

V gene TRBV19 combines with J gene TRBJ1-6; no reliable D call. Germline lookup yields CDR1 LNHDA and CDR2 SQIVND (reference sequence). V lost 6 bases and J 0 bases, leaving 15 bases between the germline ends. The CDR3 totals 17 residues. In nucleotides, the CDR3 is TGTGCCAGTAGCCTGCGTGGAGGGAGCTCCTATAATTCACCCCTCCACTTT. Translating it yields CASSLRGGSSYNSPLHF.

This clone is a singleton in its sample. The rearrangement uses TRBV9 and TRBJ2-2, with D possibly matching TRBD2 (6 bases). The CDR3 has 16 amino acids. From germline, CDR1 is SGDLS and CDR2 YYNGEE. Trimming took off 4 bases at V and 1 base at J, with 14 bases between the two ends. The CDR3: CASSLGTVRNTGELFF. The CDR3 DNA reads TGTGCCAGCAGCCTAGGGACTGTACGGAACACCGGGGAGCTGTTTTTT.

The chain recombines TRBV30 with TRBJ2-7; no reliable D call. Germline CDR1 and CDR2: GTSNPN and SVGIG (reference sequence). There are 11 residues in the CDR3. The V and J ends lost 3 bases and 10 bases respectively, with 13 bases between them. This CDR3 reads CAWRIVNIQYF. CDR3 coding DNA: TGTGCCTGGAGAATAGTGAATATTCAGTACTTC.